This T cell receptor (beta chain) was recovered during a study of blood T cell repertoires in COVID-19. About the research overall: There were acute and convalescent COVID-19 samples, and they came from the United States, Italy and Spain. PBMCs, B-cell-depleted T cells, or T cells provided the cDNA or gDNA that made up the material.

The CDR3 has 17 amino acids. Between the trimmed V and J ends, which lost 1 base and 3 bases, there was a span of 16 bases. From germline, CDR1 is MGHRA and CDR2 YSYEKL. Libraries were prepared by immunoSEQ multiplex PCR; TCRdb keeps only in-frame clonotypes and omits some of them. This sample yields about 150,000 clones, of which 80% are seen a single time; under 0.75% belongs to the top ten. The J gene is TRBJ1-3, the V gene TRBV4-1; D not certain. The receptor was isolated from a man aged 60-69 years with acute or convalescent COVID-19. Sequenced sample: peripheral blood. CDR3 sequence reads: CASSQANLGGGGNTIYF. The CDR3 region has the DNA TGCGCCAGCAGCCAAGCCAACCTCGGAGGCGGTGGAAACACCATATATTTT.